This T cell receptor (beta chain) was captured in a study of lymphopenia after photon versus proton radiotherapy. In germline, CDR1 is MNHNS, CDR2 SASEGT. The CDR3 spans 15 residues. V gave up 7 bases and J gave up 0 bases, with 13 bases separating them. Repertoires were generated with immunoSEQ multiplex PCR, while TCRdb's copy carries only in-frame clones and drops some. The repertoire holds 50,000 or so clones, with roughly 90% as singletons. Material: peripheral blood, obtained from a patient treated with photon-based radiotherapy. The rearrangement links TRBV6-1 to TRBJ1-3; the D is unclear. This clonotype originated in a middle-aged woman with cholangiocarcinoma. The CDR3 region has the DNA TGTGCCAGCAAGCCCGACGGATCCTCTGGAAACACCATATATTTT. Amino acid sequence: CASKPDGSSGNTIYF.